The T cell receptor (beta chain) described here comes from a study of spatial heterogeneity in lung cancer. Study details: A consistent excess of beta-chain over alpha-chain sequences was detected. A unique TCR and UMI combination showed up more than ten times in raw reads, on average.

This clonotype was recorded many times. Time point reported: sample taken at primary tumor resection. Sequencing covered unsorted whole RNA taken from tumor, nontumor lung or frozen PBMC. The donors comprised some 70 untreated early-stage non-small cell lung cancer patients. The V end was cut by 6 bases, the J end by 3 bases, with 14 bases between. Germline V gives CDR1 MDHEN, CDR2 SYDVKM. CDR3 length: 14 residues. The study tagged each TCR cDNA molecule with a unique molecular identifier. TCRdb reprocessed the 5' RACE reads with MiXCR, giving one entry per CDR3 protein. There are tens of thousands of distinct CDR3 sequences in the sample; 12% to 15% occur only once, and about 57% lies in the top ten.

This sequence was found in a male donor with early-stage non-small cell lung cancer. This specimen consisted of PBMCs, obtained at surgery. This chain joins TRBV28 and TRBJ1-2; D is unresolved. The CDR3 nucleotides are TGTGCCAGCAGCCCCTCCCTCGGATACTATGGCTACACCTTC. It translates to CASSPSLGYYGYTF.